The 8 T cell receptor beta chains below come from one sample, sequenced in a study of identical twins. A single record per CDR3 protein comes from TCRdb applying MiXCR to the 5' RACE reads. The sample consists of about 460,000 distinct CDR3 sequences, more than 13% of them appearing once. These data were also filed under a second study, of yellow fever vaccine responses in identical twins.

Sequenced material: CD4+ T cells sorted from blood. Source of these receptors: a woman under 30 in good health.

The chain carries TRBV28 and TRBJ2-3, with D possibly being TRBD1 or TRBD2 (6 bases each). Between the trimmed V and J ends, which lost 6 bases and 0 bases, there was a span of 13 bases. The germline gives CDR1 MDHEN, CDR2 SYDVKM. CDR3 length: 15 amino acids. The DNA for the CDR3 is TGTGCCAGCAGGAAGGGGGGTTCAAGCACAGATACGCAGTATTTT. Encoded protein: CASRKGGSSTDTQYF. The full variable domain, rest sourced from reference TRBV28 and TRBJ2-3, is DVKVTQSSRYLVKRTGEKVFLECVQDMDHENMFWYRQDPGLGLRLIYFSYDVKMKEKGDIPEGYSVSREKKERFSLILESASTNQTSMYLCASRKGGSSTDTQYFGPGTRLTVL.

The CDR3 here is CASSQVIGGRHIQYF. In nucleotides, the CDR3 is TGTGCCAGCAGCCAAGTAATAGGGGGTCGGCACATTCAGTACTTC. This chain uses TRBV4-2 with TRBJ2-4, with D maybe TRBD1 (6 bases). V was clipped by 1 base and J by 8 bases, with 15 bases between them. This CDR3 contains 15 residues. Germline V gives CDR1 LGHNA, CDR2 YNFKEQ.

This clonotype appeared a few times. The chain combines TRBV7-3 with TRBJ2-3, with 9 bases identical to TRBD2. The CDR3 extends over 15 amino acids. Germline V gene sequence: CDR1 SGHTA, CDR2 FQGTGA. The trim removed 5 bases at V and 2 bases at J, leaving 5 bases unmatched. CDR3 sequence reads: CASSRRGGNTDTQYF. The CDR3 DNA reads as TGTGCCAGCAGCCGGCGGGGGGGCAACACAGATACGCAGTATTTT.

The gene calls are TRBV30 and TRBJ2-5; D remains unclear. V dropped 1 base and J dropped 5 bases, with 11 bases sitting between them. This CDR3 is built from 13 residues. From germline, CDR1 is GTSNPN and CDR2 SVGIG (reference sequence). CDR3 DNA sequence: TGTGCCTGGAGTGGACATTTGGGCGAGACCCAGTACTTC. As protein: CAWSGHLGETQYF. Combining the CDR3 with reference TRBV30 and TRBJ2-5 gives the whole variable domain SQTIHQWPATLVQPVGSPLSLECTVEGTSNPNLYWYRQAAGRGLQLLFYSVGIGQISSEVPQNLSASRPQDRQFILSSKKLLLSDSGFYLCAWSGHLGETQYFGPGTRLLVL.

The gene calls are TRBV9 and TRBJ2-7, with 11 nucleotides matching TRBD1. The length of the CDR3 is 16 residues. The junction had 4 bases not matched to a gene; V was cut back by 0 bases and J by 2 bases. CDR1 SGDLS and CDR2 YYNGEE come from the germline V gene. This chain's CDR3 is CASSVGLGQGAYEQYF. CDR3 sequence (DNA): TGTGCCAGCAGCGTAGGGTTGGGACAGGGGGCCTACGAGCAGTACTTC. Using reference TRBV9 and TRBJ2-7 for the parts outside the CDR3, the full variable domain is DSGVTQTPKHLITATGQRVTLRCSPRSGDLSVYWYQQSLDQGLQFLIQYYNGEERAKGNILERFSAQQFPDLHSELNLSSLELGDSALYFCASSVGLGQGAYEQYFGPGTRLTVT.

This rearrangement joins TRBV6-2 or TRBV6-3 to TRBJ2-1, with a possible D match to TRBD2 (6 bases). CDR3 length: 13 residues. Trimming cost V 6 bases and J 4 bases, with 10 bases left between them. Germline V CDR1 and CDR2: MNHEY, SVGEGT. The CDR3 sequence is CASRPSEYNEQFF. For the CDR3, the DNA is TGTGCCAGCAGACCTAGCGAGTACAATGAGCAGTTCTTC.

In this sample, this clonotype turned up a few times. The chain couples TRBV29-1 to TRBJ2-2, with D maybe TRBD1 (6 bases). The length of the CDR3 is 14 residues. Trimming shortened V by 6 bases and J by 0 bases, and 11 bases separated the two germline ends. The germline CDR1 and CDR2 sequences are SQVTM and ANQGSEA. CDR3 residues: CSVARDTNTGELFF. The CDR3 bases are TGCAGCGTCGCCAGGGACACGAACACCGGGGAGCTGTTTTTT.

The genes are TRBV24-1 and TRBJ1-5; D is perhaps TRBD1 (5 bases). CDR3 length: 19 amino acids. CDR1 and CDR2 from the germline V gene are KGHDR and SFDVKD. Trimming left V 4 bases short and J 3 bases short, with 24 bases between. CDR3 in DNA: TGTGCCACCAGTGACATAGACAGCTCAATCGCCCAAGTCAATCAGCCCCAGCATTTT. Protein: CATSDIDSSIAQVNQPQHF.